This T cell receptor beta chain was recovered during a study of T-cell memory formation after mild COVID-19. Broader study findings: Confirmation was lacking for SARS-CoV-2 specificity of second-wave clones that peaked on day 37.

This clonotype was seen a handful of times. Its antigen is unknown. The CDR3 runs 13 residues. V lost 1 base, J lost 6 bases, and 9 bases lay in between. Germline V gene sequence: CDR1 SGHAT, CDR2 FQNNGV. TCRdb fed the 5' RACE reads into MiXCR, producing one record per CDR3 protein. Of approximately 240,000 distinct CDR3 sequences in the sample, approximately 16% are singletons; the top ten hold approximately 3.5%. The sample comprised PBMCs or a T cell subset sorted from them (not recorded which). This receptor was identified in a man aged 18 to 29 who had mild COVID-19 (a few samples of this study predate the infection). Cell type and time point are not known. V is TRBV11-2 and J is TRBJ1-1; D gene unclear. CDR3 sequence: CASSLVLAAEAFF. CDR3 nucleotide sequence: TGTGCCAGCAGCTTAGTTTTGGCCGCTGAAGCTTTCTTT.